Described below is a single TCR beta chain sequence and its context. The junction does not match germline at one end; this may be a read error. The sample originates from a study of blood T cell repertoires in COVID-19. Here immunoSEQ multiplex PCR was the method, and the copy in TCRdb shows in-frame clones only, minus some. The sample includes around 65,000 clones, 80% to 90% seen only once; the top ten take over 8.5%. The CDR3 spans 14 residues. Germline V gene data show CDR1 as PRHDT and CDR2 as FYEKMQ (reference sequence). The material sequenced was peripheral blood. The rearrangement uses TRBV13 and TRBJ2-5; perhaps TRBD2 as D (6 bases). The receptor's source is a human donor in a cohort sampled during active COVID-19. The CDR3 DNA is TGTGCCAGCAGCCTAGGGAGGATGCGGGAGACCCAGTACTTC. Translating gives CASSLGRMRETQYF.